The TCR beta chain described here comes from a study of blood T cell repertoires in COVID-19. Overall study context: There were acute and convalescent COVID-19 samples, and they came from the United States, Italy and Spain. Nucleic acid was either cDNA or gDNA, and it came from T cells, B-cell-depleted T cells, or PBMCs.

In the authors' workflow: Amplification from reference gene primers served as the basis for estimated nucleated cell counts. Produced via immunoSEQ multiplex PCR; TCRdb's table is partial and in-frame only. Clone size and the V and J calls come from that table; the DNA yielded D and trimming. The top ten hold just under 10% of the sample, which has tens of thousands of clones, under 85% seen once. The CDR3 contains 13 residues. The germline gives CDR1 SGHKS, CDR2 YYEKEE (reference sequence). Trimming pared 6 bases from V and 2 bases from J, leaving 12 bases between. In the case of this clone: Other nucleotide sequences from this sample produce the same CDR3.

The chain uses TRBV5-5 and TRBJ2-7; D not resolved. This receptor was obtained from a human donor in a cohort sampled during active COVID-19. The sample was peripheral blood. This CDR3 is CASNPWRTYEQYF. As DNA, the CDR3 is TGTGCCAGCAACCCTTGGAGAACCTACGAGCAGTACTTC.